This T cell receptor (beta chain) emerged from a study of blood T cell repertoires in COVID-19 (dated by TCRdb to the early 2020s). Regarding the study in general: Collaborator samples came from the United States, Italy and Spain and covered acute and convalescent phases of COVID-19. The sample metadata nearly always contained a de-identified subject ID, COVID-19 status, age in years and sex. The repertoires were made available in a free public database intended to serve as a resource for research on the immune response to SARS-CoV-2. The samples were drawn from the first 160 participants of the ongoing ImmuneRACE study and from more than 1,000 subjects provided by 6 global collaborators. Deeply sampled blood TCRbeta repertoires from subjects exposed to, actively infected with, or recovered from COVID-19 were included in the dataset. Where available, HLA class I and class II types were obtained from metadata supplied by the sample provider rather than from assay-based typing. The prospective study material was composed of cDNA or gDNA derived from T cells, B-cell-depleted T cells, or PBMCs.

Reading from cysteine to phenylalanine, the CDR3 counts 15 amino acids. The kept DNA is CDR3 alone, 45 bases in frame from the first base. CDR1 SGHRS and CDR2 YFSETQ are derived from the germline V gene. Cut back by 0 bases and 5 bases, the V and J ends lie 13 bases apart. The collaborating institutions used their own protocols to collect whole blood in K2EDTA tubes. For TCRbeta analysis, collaborator samples were shipped as frozen whole blood, as isolated PBMCs, or as DNA extracted from either sample type. The immunoSEQ Assay, a bias-controlled multiplex PCR, was used to amplify TCRbeta CDR3 regions from genomic DNA. The source study handled its data this way. Nucleated cell counts per sample were estimated from amplification of reference gene primers within the assay. To quantify the absolute abundance of each unique TCRbeta CDR3 rearrangement, sequence reads were collapsed and filtered. Productive Simpson clonality was computed per sample as the square root of Simpson's diversity index over productive rearrangements. TCRdb's version of the immuneACCESS table is confined to in-frame rearrangements and falls short of the full clone set. An unresolved V gene accounts for under half of the shortfall where checked; the remainder is of unknown origin. V, J and clone size reflect that table, while D and trimming were determined from the DNA. The sample profile shows about 78,000 clones; approximately 92% of them were found once. The ten largest account for around 0.8% of the sample.

Concerning this clone itself: This clone's antigen is unknown. No base quality information exists; no much larger clone differs at one position.

Results and caveats for the whole study, not just this receptor: The quantity of clinical and demographic metadata differed by source and by participant and was supplied without curation.

This TCR was recovered from a woman of 80 years or more with acute or convalescent COVID-19. Recombination linked TRBV5-1 to TRBJ2-3, and the D gene may be TRBD1, 5 bases matching. Source material: peripheral blood. This receptor carries the CDR3 CASSLGAGFGDTQYF. The nucleotide sequence reads TGCGCCAGCAGCTTGGGGGCAGGGTTTGGAGATACGCAGTATTTT.